This T cell receptor (beta chain) was sequenced during a study of regulatory T cells in long-lasting Graves disease. Study at large: Antithyroid drug exposure in newly diagnosed Graves' patients had lasted under 3 months.

This clonotype was counted at least ten times. What it binds is not known. TCR beta libraries were built with iRepertoire HTBI primers and Arm-PCR of CDR3 regions. TCRdb processed the multiplex PCR reads anew with MiXCR; each CDR3 protein has one entry. The top ten hold 10% of the sample, which has roughly 500,000 distinct CDR3 sequences, about 14% seen once. Time point given: newly diagnosed GD, antithyroid drugs for less than 3 months. Preparation of the TCR library used RNA extracted from PBMCs. V lost 7 bases and J lost 1, with 16 bases in between. The germline V gene has CDR1 SNHLY and CDR2 FYNNEI. The CDR3 contains 15 residues. Regarding the study as a whole: Those with persistent disease had in common more public clonotypes (about 3,000) than new patients (approximately 890). TRBV28, TRBJ1-2 and TRBJ2-5 were segments that persistent disease favored.

These data are also associated with another study on T cells in Graves' hyperthyroidism and ophthalmopathy. From that report: TCR CDR3 underwent first-round RT-PCR with the HTBI primer set.

Sequencing was performed on peripheral blood mononuclear cells (PBMCs), taken at new diagnosis, from a patient treated with antithyroid drugs. The gene calls are TRBV2 and TRBJ1-1, with a weak D call TRBD1 (5 bases). The sequence derives from a young man with Graves disease. This chain's CDR3 is CASIIPSGQNTEAFF. In nucleotides, the CDR3 is TGTGCCAGCATTATACCCTCGGGGCAGAACACTGAAGCTTTCTTT.